This entry describes one T cell receptor (beta chain). At one end the junction does not follow the germline gene, possibly because of a read error. Random hexamers were used to reverse transcribe roughly 0.45 to 1 ug of RNA. A single record per CDR3 protein comes from TCRdb applying MiXCR to the immunoSEQ multiplex PCR reads. The repertoire has approximately 160,000 distinct CDR3 sequences, 90% to 97% of them found once; the top ten carry 0.095% to 0.15%. The sample is drawn from a study of CD8 T cells in Susac syndrome. Patients with Susac syndrome met the recently defined diagnostic criteria for definite or probable disease. CDR3 length: 15 amino acids. CDR1 and CDR2 from the germline V gene are SSHAT and FNYEAQ (reference sequence).

J is TRBJ2-1 and V is TRBV7-7, with TRBD1 matching over 8 bases. This clonotype was obtained from a human donor with Susac syndrome. The sample was CD4+ T cells from PBMCs. The CDR3 nucleotides read TGTGCTAGCAGTCCCGACAGGGGCACCTACAATGAGCAGTTCTTC. Amino acids: CASSPDRGTYNEQFF.